These 10 T cell receptor beta chains were all obtained from the same sample, sequenced in a study of Ad26.COV2.S vaccination and SARS-CoV-2 variants. Treatment denoted: around 19 received Ad26.COV2.S at low or high dose, single or two shots; about 5 received placebo; per-sample allocation not given. Samples were taken on day 63 after the first vaccine or placebo injection. Sequencing used immunoSEQ multiplex PCR; TCRdb keeps in-frame clones, though not all of them. The data hold roughly 350,000 clones, with about nine tenths observed a single time. Here the sequenced sample was peripheral blood, taken in a trial of Ad26.COV2.S vaccine versus placebo. The receptors were gathered from a person aged 18-65 years who received the Ad26.COV2.S COVID-19 vaccine or a placebo.

This chain links TRBV5-6 with TRBJ1-6; TRBD1 might be the D (5 bases). V lost 0 bases and J 10 bases, leaving 11 bases between the germline ends. The CDR3 length is 14 residues. The germline V gene encodes CDR1 SGHDT and CDR2 YYEEEE. CDR3 nucleotide sequence: TGTGCCAGCAGCTTGGAAAGGGGTTACTCACCCCTCCACTTT. Translated: CASSLERGYSPLHF.

This chain uses TRBV15 with TRBJ2-5; D may be TRBD1 or TRBD2 (5 bases each). V was trimmed by 3 bases and J by 2 bases, leaving 7 bases between them. This CDR3 comprises 13 residues. Germline lookup yields CDR1 LNHNV and CDR2 YYDKDF (reference sequence). CDR3 loop: CATSRGRQETQYF. DNA of the CDR3: TGTGCCACCAGCAGGGGACGGCAAGAGACCCAGTACTTC.

This chain connects TRBV12-3 or TRBV12-4 to TRBJ2-2, with D tentatively TRBD2 (5 bases). The CDR3 sequence is 12 residues long. V lost 4 bases to trimming and J lost 11 bases, with 11 bases between them. CDR3 sequence (DNA): TGTGCCAGCAGTTGGTATGGAGGTGAGCTGTTTTTT. This translates into CASSWYGGELFF.

This clone has a single count. The gene calls are TRBV9 and TRBJ2-1; 13 nucleotides agree with TRBD2. The germline V gene has CDR1 SGDLS and CDR2 YYNGEE. V shed 2 bases, J shed 0 bases, and the junction held 2 bases outside the gene matches. The CDR3 totals 17 residues. The DNA for the CDR3 is TGTGCCAGCAGCGTCGGACTAGCGGGAGCCTCCTACAATGAGCAGTTCTTC. Translation: CASSVGLAGASYNEQFF.

The chain joins TRBV28 to TRBJ1-2; D remains ambiguous. CDR1 is MDHEN, CDR2 SYDVKM, per germline. The CDR3 runs 12 residues. V was pared by 2 bases and J by 6 bases, with 7 bases between. CDR3 in DNA: TGTGCCAGCAGTTTAAACTACAATGGCTACACCTTC. Amino acid sequence: CASSLNYNGYTF.

The V gene is TRBV29-1, the J gene TRBJ2-7; D is perhaps TRBD1 (5 bases). The CDR3 totals 12 residues. The germline V gene encodes CDR1 SQVTM and CDR2 ANQGSEA. Trimming stripped 4 bases from V and 3 bases from J, with 10 bases between. The chain's CDR3 is CSVGQGIYEQYF. The CDR3 region has the DNA TGCAGCGTTGGTCAGGGAATCTACGAGCAGTACTTC.

This clone was seen a single time. The same CDR3 also results from other DNA sequences found in this sample. This chain links TRBV19 with TRBJ1-2; 9 bases line up with TRBD1. This CDR3 has 14 residues. The junction had 2 bases not matched to a gene; V was cut back by 4 bases and J by 2 bases. Germline assignment: CDR1 LNHDA and CDR2 SQIVND (reference sequence). CDR3 amino acids: CASSRDRANYGYTF. CDR3 nucleotide sequence: TGTGCCAGTAGTAGGGACAGGGCGAACTATGGCTACACCTTC.

This clone is a singleton in its sample. The V call is TRBV25-1, the J call TRBJ1-2; D ambiguous. The length of the CDR3 is 11 residues. Germline V gene data show CDR1 as MGHDK and CDR2 as SYGVNS. V was trimmed by 7 bases and J by 6 bases, leaving 9 bases between them. The CDR3 DNA reads as TGTGCCAGCACCAGTCAGGATGGCTACACCTTC. Protein sequence: CASTSQDGYTF.

This rearrangement joins TRBV15 to TRBJ1-1, with no clear D. The V and J ends lost 1 base and 1 base respectively, with 4 bases between them. The CDR3 contains 13 residues. The germline gives CDR1 LNHNV, CDR2 YYDKDF (reference sequence). CDR3 protein: CATSRGENTEAFF. The CDR3 coding sequence is TGTGCCACCAGCAGAGGAGAGAACACTGAAGCTTTCTTT.

CDR3 in amino acids: CASIPVVGADYGYTF. In nucleotides, the CDR3 is TGTGCCAGCATCCCAGTCGTGGGTGCAGACTATGGCTACACCTTC. The rearrangement links TRBV6-5 to TRBJ1-2, with unresolved D. V was trimmed by 7 bases and J by 3 bases, leaving 18 bases between them. Per germline, CDR1 MNHEY and CDR2 SVGAGI. This CDR3 region has 15 residues.